The clone carrying this TCR beta chain showed up just a few times. TCRdb analysed the RACE reads with MiXCR anew, one entry per CDR3 protein. Here the sample spans 380,000 or so distinct CDR3 sequences, around 5.5% being singletons. This record belongs to a study of human T cells and chemical hapten exposure. Study-level background: 0.01% DPC was applied to the upper back in patch tests, which were read at 6 days.

Stated time point: pre-sensitization, week 0. This sample's treatment: therapeutic diphenylcyclopropenone sensitization with weekly scalp DPC. Germline CDR1 reads LGHNA; CDR2 reads YSLEER. The CDR3 runs 16 residues. Trimming took off 1 base at V and 11 bases at J, with 20 bases between the two ends. Specimen: whole blood, collected in connection with sensitization to the hapten diphenylcyclopropenone (DPC). This TCR derives from a woman between 18 and 30 years old with alopecia areata. Some clones in this sample may be carry-over from other donors' samples. The chain recombines TRBV4-3 with TRBJ1-4, with no clear D. CDR3 in amino acids: CASSQAEASYFSKLFF. In DNA, the CDR3 is TGCGCCAGCAGCCAAGCCGAAGCATCTTATTTCTCGAAACTGTTTTTT.